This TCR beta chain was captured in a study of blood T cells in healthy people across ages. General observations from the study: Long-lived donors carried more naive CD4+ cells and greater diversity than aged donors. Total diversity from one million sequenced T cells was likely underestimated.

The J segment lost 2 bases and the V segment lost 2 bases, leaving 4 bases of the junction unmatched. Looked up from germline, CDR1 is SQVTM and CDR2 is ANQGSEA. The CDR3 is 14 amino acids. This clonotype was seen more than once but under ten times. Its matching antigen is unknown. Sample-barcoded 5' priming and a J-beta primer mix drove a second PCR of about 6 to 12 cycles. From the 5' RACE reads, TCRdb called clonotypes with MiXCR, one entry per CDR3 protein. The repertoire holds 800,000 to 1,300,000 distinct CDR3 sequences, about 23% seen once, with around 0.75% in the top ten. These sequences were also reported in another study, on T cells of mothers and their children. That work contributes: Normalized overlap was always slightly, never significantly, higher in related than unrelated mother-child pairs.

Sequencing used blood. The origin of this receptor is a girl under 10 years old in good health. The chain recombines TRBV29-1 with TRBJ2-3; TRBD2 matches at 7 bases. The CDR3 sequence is CSVELAGHTDTQYF. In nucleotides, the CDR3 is TGCAGCGTTGAATTAGCGGGCCACACAGATACGCAGTATTTT.